This TCR beta chain was sequenced during a study of blood T cell repertoires in COVID-19. About the research overall: Acute-phase and convalescent COVID-19 samples originated in the United States, Italy and Spain. Sources were T cells, B-cell-depleted T cells, or PBMCs; the material itself was cDNA or gDNA.

The germline V gene encodes CDR1 SGHRS and CDR2 YFSETQ. This CDR3 has 17 residues. The V segment lost 2 bases and the J segment 0 bases; nucleotides outside the gene matches: 7. The authors' processing: Amplification of reference gene primers was used by the study to estimate nucleated cell counts. The table came from immunoSEQ multiplex PCR; TCRdb's copy has only in-frame clones and leaves some out. V and J calls and clone size are as listed in that table; D and trimming were resolved from the DNA. This table has approximately 110,000 clones, just over 70% appearing once. The clonotype comes from a human donor with acute or convalescent COVID-19. The donor label of this sample is uncertain. Sequenced material: peripheral blood. The J gene is TRBJ2-2, the V gene TRBV5-1, with 7 bases matching TRBD2. The CDR3 DNA reads as TGCGCCAGCAGCTTAATACCCCGGGGGGCGAACACCGGGGAGCTGTTTTTT. Encoded protein: CASSLIPRGANTGELFF.